The table lists the clone carrying this TCR beta chain with many counts. Its antigen is still unknown. Sample-barcoded 5' priming and a J-beta primer mix drove a second PCR of roughly 6 to 12 cycles. Sequencing of every sample gave 2.5 million or more CDR3-containing paired-end reads. TCRdb reanalysed the 5' RACE reads using MiXCR and keeps one entry per CDR3 protein. The table has 380,000 or so distinct CDR3 sequences, 45% to 60% seen once; the top ten hold under 65%. V was cut by 8 bases and J by 9 bases, with 21 bases left in between. CDR1 is SNHLY, CDR2 FYNNEI, per germline. CDR3 size: 14 residues. This sample stems from a study of blood T cells in healthy people across ages. Study results and limitations: There were more naive CD4+ cells and higher diversity in long-lived donors than in aged donors. TCR beta diversity was tightly associated with the proportion of naive T cells.

This chain joins TRBV2 and TRBJ2-3, with D perhaps matching TRBD2 (6 bases). The source material was blood. The sequence derives from a man in his fifties or sixties in good health. As DNA, the CDR3 is TGTGCCAGCCGTTCGGGACTCCCTCCAGGAACGCAGTATTTT. Translated: CASRSGLPPGTQYF. Full variable domain (outside the CDR3, taken from reference TRBV2 and TRBJ2-3): EPEVTQTPSHQVTQMGQEVILRCVPISNHLYFYWYRQILGQKVEFLVSFYNNEISEKSEIFDDQFSVERPDGSNFTLKIRSTKLEDSAMYFCASRSGLPPGTQYFGPGTRLTVL.